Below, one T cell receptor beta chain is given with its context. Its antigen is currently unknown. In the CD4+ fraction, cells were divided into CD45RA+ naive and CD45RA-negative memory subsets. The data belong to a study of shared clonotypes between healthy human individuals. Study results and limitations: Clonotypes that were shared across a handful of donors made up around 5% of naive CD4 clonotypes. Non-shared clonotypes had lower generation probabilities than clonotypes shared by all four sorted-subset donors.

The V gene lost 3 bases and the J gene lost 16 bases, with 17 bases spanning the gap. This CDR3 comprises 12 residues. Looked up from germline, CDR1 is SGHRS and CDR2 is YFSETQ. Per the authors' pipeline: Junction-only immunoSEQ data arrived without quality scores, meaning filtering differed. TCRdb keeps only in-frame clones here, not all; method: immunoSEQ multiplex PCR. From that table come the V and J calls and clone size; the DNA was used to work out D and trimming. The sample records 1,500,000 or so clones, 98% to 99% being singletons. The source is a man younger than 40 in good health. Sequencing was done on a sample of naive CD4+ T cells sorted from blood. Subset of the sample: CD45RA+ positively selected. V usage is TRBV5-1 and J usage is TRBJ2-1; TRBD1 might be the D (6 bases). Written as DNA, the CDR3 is TGCGCCAGCAGCTCCGACAGGTTAAGGGGCTTCTTC. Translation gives CASSSDRLRGFF.